This TCR beta chain was retrieved from a study of circulating and synovial CD4+ cells in juvenile arthritis. Study-wide results and limits: CPL and bulk CD4 samples differed at least tenfold in T cell genomes. Circulating pathogenic-like and bulk T cells looked alike by Vbeta family usage. Compared with bulk blood, circulating pathogenic-like lymphocytes shared substantially more CDR3 sequences with synovial T cells. These repertoires were less diverse than bulk blood CD4 repertoires.

Profiled with immunoSEQ multiplex PCR; TCRdb holds only in-frame clones, not every one. This sample carries approximately 15,000 clones, approximately 90% of them seen once, and the ten largest clones take less than 0.95%. V shed 4 bases and J shed 7 bases, with 11 bases lying between them. The germline V gene has CDR1 ENHRY and CDR2 SYGVKD. This CDR3 has 13 residues. As for this clone: Antigen unknown.

The chain is built from TRBV10-3 and TRBJ2-1; weak D call: TRBD2 (6 bases). This sequence was found in a human donor with juvenile idiopathic arthritis. Sequenced sample: CD4+ T cells from blood. CDR3 DNA sequence: TGTGCCATCAGTGGAGGGACTTCTAATGAGCAGTTCTTC. Residues: CAISGGTSNEQFF.